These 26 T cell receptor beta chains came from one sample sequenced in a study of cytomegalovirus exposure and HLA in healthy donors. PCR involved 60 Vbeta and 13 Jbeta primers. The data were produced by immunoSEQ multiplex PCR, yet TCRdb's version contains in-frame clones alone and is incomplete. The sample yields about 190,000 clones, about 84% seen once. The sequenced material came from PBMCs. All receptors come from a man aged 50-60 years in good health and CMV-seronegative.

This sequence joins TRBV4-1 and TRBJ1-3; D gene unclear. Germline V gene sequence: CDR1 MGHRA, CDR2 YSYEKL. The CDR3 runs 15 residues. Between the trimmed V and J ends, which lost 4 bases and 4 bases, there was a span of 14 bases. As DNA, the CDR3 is TGCGCCAGCAGCCTCGGGGAGCCTCAGGGAAACACCATATATTTT. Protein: CASSLGEPQGNTIYF.

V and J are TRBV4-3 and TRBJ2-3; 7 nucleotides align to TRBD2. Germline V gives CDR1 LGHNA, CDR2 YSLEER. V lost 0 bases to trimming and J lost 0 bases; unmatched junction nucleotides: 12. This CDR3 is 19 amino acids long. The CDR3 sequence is CASSQEPAGIITSTDTQYF. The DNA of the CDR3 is TGCGCCAGCAGCCAAGAACCAGCGGGGATAATTACTAGCACAGATACGCAGTATTTT.

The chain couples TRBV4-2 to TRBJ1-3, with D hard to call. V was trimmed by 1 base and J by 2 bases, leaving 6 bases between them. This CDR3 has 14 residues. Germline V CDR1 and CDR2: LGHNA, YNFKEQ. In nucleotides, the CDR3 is TGTGCCAGCAGCCAAGGACAAGCTGGAAACACCATATATTTT. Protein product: CASSQGQAGNTIYF.

DNA of the CDR3: TGTGCCAGCAGCTTAGACGGTGCGGGGGGAGGGACAGATACGCAGTATTTT. This translates into CASSLDGAGGGTDTQYF. The chain joins TRBV7-6 to TRBJ2-3, with TRBD2 matching 8 bases. The CDR3 extends over 17 amino acids. Germline-derived CDR1 and CDR2 are SGHVS and FNYEAQ. V lost 1 base, J lost 3 bases, and 9 bases stayed unmatched.

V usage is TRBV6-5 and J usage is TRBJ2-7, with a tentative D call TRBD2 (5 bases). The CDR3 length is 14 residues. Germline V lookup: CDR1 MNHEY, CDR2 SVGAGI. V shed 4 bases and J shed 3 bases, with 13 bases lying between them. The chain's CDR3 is CASSSSKGDYEQYF. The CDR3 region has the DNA TGTGCCAGCAGTTCCTCAAAGGGAGACTACGAGCAGTACTTC.

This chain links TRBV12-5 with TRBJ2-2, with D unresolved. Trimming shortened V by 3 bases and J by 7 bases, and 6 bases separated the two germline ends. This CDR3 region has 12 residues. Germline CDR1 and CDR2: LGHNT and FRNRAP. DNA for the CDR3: TGTGCTAGTGGTTTATTCGGCGGGGAGCTGTTTTTT. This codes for CASGLFGGELFF. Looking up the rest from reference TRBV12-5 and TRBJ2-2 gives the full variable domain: DARVTQTPRHKVTEMGQEVTMRCQPILGHNTVFWYRQTMMQGLELLAYFRNRAPLDDSGMPKDRFSAEMPDATLATLKIQPSEPRDSAVYFCASGLFGGELFFGEGSRLTVL.

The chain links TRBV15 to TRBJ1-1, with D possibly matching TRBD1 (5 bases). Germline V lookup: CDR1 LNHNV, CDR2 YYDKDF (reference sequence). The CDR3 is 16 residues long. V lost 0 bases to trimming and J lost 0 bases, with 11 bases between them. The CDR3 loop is CATSRDIWGVNTEAFF. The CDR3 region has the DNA TGTGCCACCAGCAGAGATATATGGGGGGTGAACACTGAAGCTTTCTTT. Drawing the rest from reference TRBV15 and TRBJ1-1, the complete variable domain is DAMVIQNPRYQVTQFGKPVTLSCSQTLNHNVMYWYQQKSSQAPKLLFHYYDKDFNNEADTPDNFQSRRPNTSFCFLDIRSPGLGDTAMYLCATSRDIWGVNTEAFFGQGTRLTVV.

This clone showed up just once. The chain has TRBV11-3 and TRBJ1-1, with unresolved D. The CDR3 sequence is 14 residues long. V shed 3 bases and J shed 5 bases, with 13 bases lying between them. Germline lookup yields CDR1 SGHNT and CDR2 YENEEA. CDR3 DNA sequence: TGTGCCAGCAGCTTCGGCGGGCAGGAGACTGAAGCTTTCTTT. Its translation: CASSFGGQETEAFF.

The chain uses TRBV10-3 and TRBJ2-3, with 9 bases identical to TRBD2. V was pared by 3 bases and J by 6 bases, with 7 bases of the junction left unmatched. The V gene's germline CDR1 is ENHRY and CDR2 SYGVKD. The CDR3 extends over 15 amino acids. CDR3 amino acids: CAISDRPSGVDTQYF. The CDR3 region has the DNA TGTGCCATCAGTGATCGCCCTAGCGGGGTTGATACGCAGTATTTT.

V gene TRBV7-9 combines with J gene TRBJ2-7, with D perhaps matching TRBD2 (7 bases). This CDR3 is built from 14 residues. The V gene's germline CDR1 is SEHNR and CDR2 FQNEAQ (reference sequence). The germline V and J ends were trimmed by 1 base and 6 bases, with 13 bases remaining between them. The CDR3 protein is CASSLVEGGGEQYF. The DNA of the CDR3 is TGTGCCAGCAGCTTAGTAGAGGGGGGGGGCGAGCAGTACTTC. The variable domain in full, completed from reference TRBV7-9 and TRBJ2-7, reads DTGVSQNPRHKITKRGQNVTFRCDPISEHNRLYWYRQTLGQGPEFLTYFQNEAQLEKSRLLSDRFSAERPKGSFSTLEIQRTEQGDSAMYLCASSLVEGGGEQYFGPGTRLTVT.

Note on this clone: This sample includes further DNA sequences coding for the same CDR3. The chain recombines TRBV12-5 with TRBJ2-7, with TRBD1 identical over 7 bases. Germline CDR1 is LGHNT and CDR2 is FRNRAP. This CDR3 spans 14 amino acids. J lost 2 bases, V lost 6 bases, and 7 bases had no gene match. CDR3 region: CASGYRGTTYEQYF. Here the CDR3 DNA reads TGTGCTAGTGGCTACAGGGGTACGACCTACGAGCAGTACTTC.

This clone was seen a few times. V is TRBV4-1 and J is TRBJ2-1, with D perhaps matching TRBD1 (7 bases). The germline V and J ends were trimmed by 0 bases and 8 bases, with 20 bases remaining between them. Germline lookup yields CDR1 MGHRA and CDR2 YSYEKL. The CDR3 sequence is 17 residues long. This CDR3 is CASSQDQGGSFHHEQFF. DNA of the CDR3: TGCGCCAGCAGCCAAGATCAGGGGGGTTCGTTTCATCATGAGCAGTTCTTC.

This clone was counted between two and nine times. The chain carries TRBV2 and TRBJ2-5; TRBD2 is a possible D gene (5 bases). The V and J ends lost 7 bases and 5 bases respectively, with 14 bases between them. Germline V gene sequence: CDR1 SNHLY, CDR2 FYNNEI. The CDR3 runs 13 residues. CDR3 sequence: CASTGPTGETQYF. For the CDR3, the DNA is TGTGCCAGCACAGGACCGACGGGGGAGACCCAGTACTTC.

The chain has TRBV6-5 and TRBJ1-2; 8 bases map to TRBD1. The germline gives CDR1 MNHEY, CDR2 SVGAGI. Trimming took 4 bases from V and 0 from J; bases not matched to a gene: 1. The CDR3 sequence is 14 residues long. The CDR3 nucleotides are TGTGCCAGCAGTTTGACAGGGGCTAACTATGGCTACACCTTC. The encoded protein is CASSLTGANYGYTF.

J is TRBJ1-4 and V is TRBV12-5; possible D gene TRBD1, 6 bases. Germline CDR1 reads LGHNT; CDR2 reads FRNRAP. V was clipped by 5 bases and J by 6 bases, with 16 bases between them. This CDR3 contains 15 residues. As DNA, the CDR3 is TGTGCTAGTGGTGGAACAGGGCAAAGGGATGAAAAACTGTTTTTT. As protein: CASGGTGQRDEKLFF.

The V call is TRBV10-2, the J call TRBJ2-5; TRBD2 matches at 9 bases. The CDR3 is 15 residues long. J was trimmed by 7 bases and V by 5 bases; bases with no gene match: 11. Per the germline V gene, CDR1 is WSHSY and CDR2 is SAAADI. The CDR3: CASSTLRTSAGTQYF. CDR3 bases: TGCGCCAGCAGTACGCTTCGGACTAGCGCGGGGACCCAGTACTTC.

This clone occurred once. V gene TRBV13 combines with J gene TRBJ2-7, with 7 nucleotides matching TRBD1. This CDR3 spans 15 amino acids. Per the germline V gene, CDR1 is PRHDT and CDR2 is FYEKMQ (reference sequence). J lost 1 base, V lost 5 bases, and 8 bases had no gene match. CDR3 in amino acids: CASSLRQGGSYEQYF. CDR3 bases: TGTGCCAGCAGCCTTCGACAGGGTGGATCCTACGAGCAGTACTTC.

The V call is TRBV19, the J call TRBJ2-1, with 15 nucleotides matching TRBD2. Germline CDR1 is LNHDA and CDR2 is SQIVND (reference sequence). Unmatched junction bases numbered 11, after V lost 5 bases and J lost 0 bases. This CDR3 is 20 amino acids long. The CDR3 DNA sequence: TGTGCCAGTAGTTCTCGTTGGACTAGCGGGGGGGCGAGCTCCTACAATGAGCAGTTCTTC. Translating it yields CASSSRWTSGGASSYNEQFF.

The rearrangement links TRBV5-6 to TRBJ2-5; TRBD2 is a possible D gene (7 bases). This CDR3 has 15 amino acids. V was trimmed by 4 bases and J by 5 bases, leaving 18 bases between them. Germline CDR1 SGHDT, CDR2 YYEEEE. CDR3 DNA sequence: TGTGCCAGCAGCCCCACTGGGGGGGGCAGGGAGACCCAGTACTTC. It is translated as CASSPTGGGRETQYF.

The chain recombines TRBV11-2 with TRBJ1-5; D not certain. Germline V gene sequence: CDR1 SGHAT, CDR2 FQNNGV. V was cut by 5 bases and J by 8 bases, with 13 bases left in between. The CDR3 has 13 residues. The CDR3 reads CASSRGFAEPQHF. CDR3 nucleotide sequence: TGTGCCAGCAGCCGTGGCTTCGCGGAGCCCCAGCATTTT.

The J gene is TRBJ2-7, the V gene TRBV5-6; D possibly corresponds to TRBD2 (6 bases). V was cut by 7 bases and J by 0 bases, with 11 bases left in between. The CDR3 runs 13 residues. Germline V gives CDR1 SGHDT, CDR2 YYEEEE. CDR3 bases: TGTGCCAGCGGGGGGTGGAACTCCTACGAGCAGTACTTC. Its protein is CASGGWNSYEQYF.

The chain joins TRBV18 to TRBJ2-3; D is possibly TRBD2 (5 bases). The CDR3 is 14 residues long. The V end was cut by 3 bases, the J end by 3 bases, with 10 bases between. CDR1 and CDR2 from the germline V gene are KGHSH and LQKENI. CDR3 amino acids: CASSPPLATDTQYF. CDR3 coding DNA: TGTGCCAGCTCACCCCCCCTAGCAACAGATACGCAGTATTTT.

The DNA for the CDR3 is TGTGCCTGGAGTTCCACGGGACAGGGTACTTTCTCCTATAATTCACCCCTCCACTTT. Amino acid sequence: CAWSSTGQGTFSYNSPLHF. The chain is built from TRBV30 and TRBJ1-6; 9 bases are a match to TRBD1. The V gene's germline CDR1 is GTSNPN and CDR2 SVGIG (reference sequence). V shed 2 bases and J 0 bases; nucleotides not matched to a gene: 11. The CDR3 loop spans 19 amino acids. Drawing the rest from reference TRBV30 and TRBJ1-6, the complete variable domain is SQTIHQWPATLVQPVGSPLSLECTVEGTSNPNLYWYRQAAGRGLQLLFYSVGIGQISSEVPQNLSASRPQDRQFILSSKKLLLSDSGFYLCAWSSTGQGTFSYNSPLHFGNGTRLTVT.

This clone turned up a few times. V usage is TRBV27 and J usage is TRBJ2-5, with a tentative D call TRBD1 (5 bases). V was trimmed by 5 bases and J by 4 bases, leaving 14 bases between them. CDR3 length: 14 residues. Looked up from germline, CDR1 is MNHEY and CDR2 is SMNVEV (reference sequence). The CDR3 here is CASSHLAGSETQYF. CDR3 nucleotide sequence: TGTGCCAGCAGTCACCTCGCAGGGTCAGAGACCCAGTACTTC.

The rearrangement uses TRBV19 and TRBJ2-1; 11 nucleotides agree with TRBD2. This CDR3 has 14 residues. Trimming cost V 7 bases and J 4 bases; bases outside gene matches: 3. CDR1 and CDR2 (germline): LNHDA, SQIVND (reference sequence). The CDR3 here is CASTASGGYNEQFF. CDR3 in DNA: TGTGCCAGTACGGCTAGCGGGGGGTACAATGAGCAGTTCTTC.

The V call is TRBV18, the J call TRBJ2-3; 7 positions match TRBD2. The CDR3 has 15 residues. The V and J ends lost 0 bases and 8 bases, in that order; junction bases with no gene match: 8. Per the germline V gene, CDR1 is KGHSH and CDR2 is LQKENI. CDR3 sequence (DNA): TGTGCCAGCTCACCACCGAGCGGGGTGGGGAGTACGCAGTATTTT. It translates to CASSPPSGVGSTQYF.